Listed here are 18 T cell receptor beta chains from one sample, sequenced in a study of blood T cell repertoires in COVID-19. Generated by immunoSEQ multiplex PCR, the TCRdb table keeps only in-frame clones and is missing some. The sample gives tens of thousands of clones, roughly four fifths of which show up once; more than 10% is in the top ten. Sequenced sample: peripheral blood. Receptors originate from a man in his fifties or sixties with COVID-19, enrolled during active disease.

By sample share, this clone is large (0.1 to 1%). The chain is built from TRBV10-3 and TRBJ1-1, with 11 bases identical to TRBD1. Trimming at V came to 6 bases and at J to 5 bases, leaving 8 bases not matched to a gene. The CDR3 spans 15 residues. Looked up from germline, CDR1 is ENHRY and CDR2 is SYGVKD. CDR3 coding DNA: TGTGCCATCAGGGAGGACAGGGGGCGTGGTACTGAAGCTTTCTTT. Encoded protein: CAIREDRGRGTEAFF.

This rearrangement joins TRBV5-1 to TRBJ2-7; possible D gene TRBD1, 5 bases. Trimming stripped 0 bases from V and 2 bases from J, with 6 bases between. This CDR3 region has 13 residues. Looked up from germline, CDR1 is SGHRS and CDR2 is YFSETQ. CDR3 loop: CASSLVTAYEQYF. CDR3 sequence (DNA): TGCGCCAGCAGCTTGGTGACAGCCTACGAGCAGTACTTC.

The chain employs TRBV11-2 and TRBJ2-5; 12 nucleotides align to TRBD2. The CDR3 sequence is 15 residues long. CDR1 SGHAT and CDR2 FQNNGV come from the germline V gene. Trimming removed 6 bases from V and 4 bases from J; junction bases left unmatched: 6. As DNA, the CDR3 is TGTGCCAGCAGACGTCTAGCGGGGGGGCGAGAGACCCAGTACTTC. This encodes CASRRLAGGRETQYF.

CDR3 DNA: TGTGCTAGTGGTTTGGCCCATAGCGGGGGGTTCTACAATGAGCAGTTCTTC. Residues: CASGLAHSGGFYNEQFF. The J gene is TRBJ2-1, the V gene TRBV12-5; 10 positions agree with TRBD2. Trimming cost V 1 base and J 3 bases; bases outside gene matches: 6. Germline CDR1 LGHNT, CDR2 FRNRAP. The CDR3 spans 17 residues.

The chain joins TRBV7-3 to TRBJ1-2; 7 nucleotides agree with TRBD1. Germline assignment: CDR1 SGHTA and CDR2 FQGTGA. V lost 2 bases and J lost 6; bases outside the gene matches: 12. There are 16 residues in the CDR3. The CDR3 coding sequence is TGTGCCAGCAGCTTACATAGCGGCAGGGGGGCTCATGGCTACACCTTC. Translation gives CASSLHSGRGAHGYTF.

The V gene is TRBV27, the J gene TRBJ2-7; D is perhaps TRBD1 (7 bases). The germline gives CDR1 MNHEY, CDR2 SMNVEV (reference sequence). V was trimmed by 2 bases and J by 2 bases, leaving 13 bases between them. The CDR3 length is 15 residues. This CDR3 is CASSLKGAGTYEQYF. The CDR3 DNA reads as TGTGCCAGCAGTTTAAAGGGGGCGGGGACCTACGAGCAGTACTTC.

V usage is TRBV7-2 and J usage is TRBJ2-5; 7 bases are shared with TRBD2. Germline V gene data show CDR1 as SGHTA and CDR2 as FQGNSA. J was trimmed by 7 bases and V by 4 bases; bases with no gene match: 6. The CDR3 is 13 amino acids. DNA of the CDR3: TGTGCCAGCAGCTCAGGGACGGGGGGGACCCAGTACTTC. Its protein is CASSSGTGGTQYF.

The chain couples TRBV12-3 or TRBV12-4 to TRBJ2-7, with 8 nucleotides matching TRBD1. The CDR3 totals 13 residues. J was trimmed by 2 bases and V by 6 bases; bases with no gene match: 3. CDR3 nucleotide sequence: TGTGCCAGCAGGCCGGGACAGGCCTACGAGCAGTACTTC. Translating gives CASRPGQAYEQYF.

This chain joins TRBV19 and TRBJ2-2, with 13 bases that match TRBD2. J was trimmed by 3 bases and V by 5 bases; bases with no gene match: 12. CDR1 LNHDA and CDR2 SQIVND come from the germline V gene (reference sequence). CDR3 length: 19 amino acids. CDR3 coding DNA: TGTGCCAGTAGTGGCCTAACTAGCGGGGGGGATATGGACACCGGGGAGCTGTTTTTT. Encoded protein: CASSGLTSGGDMDTGELFF.

This sequence joins TRBV7-2 and TRBJ2-5; 8 nucleotides agree with TRBD2. Germline CDR1 and CDR2: SGHTA and FQGNSA. V gave up 1 base and J gave up 1 base; unmatched junction bases: 2. This CDR3 comprises 15 residues. Written as DNA, the CDR3 is TGTGCCAGCAGCTTAGGAGCGGGGGTCCAAGAGACCCAGTACTTC. This gives the protein CASSLGAGVQETQYF. The whole variable domain, remainder taken from reference TRBV7-2 and TRBJ2-5, is GAGVSQSPSNKVTEKGKDVELRCDPISGHTALYWYRQSLGQGLEFLIYFQGNSAPDKSGLPSDRFSAERTGGSVSTLTIQRTQQEDSAVYLCASSLGAGVQETQYFGPGTRLLVL.

The chain links TRBV10-1 to TRBJ1-1, with D uncertain. Germline-derived CDR1 and CDR2 are WNHNN and SYGVQD (reference sequence). This CDR3 has 15 residues. Trimming removed 6 bases from V and 6 bases from J, with 20 bases in between. CDR3 sequence (DNA): TGCGCCAGCAGCGCCGGGTCCGACGGGGTGGCTGAAGCTTTCTTT. Amino acids: CASSAGSDGVAEAFF.

The chain joins TRBV7-2 to TRBJ1-3; 7 bases fit TRBD1. The CDR3 spans 14 residues. CDR1 and CDR2 (germline): SGHTA, FQGNSA. The junction had 5 bases not matched to a gene; V was cut back by 5 bases and J by 4 bases. This chain's CDR3 is CASSQQGHGNTIYF. DNA for the CDR3: TGTGCCAGCAGCCAACAGGGGCACGGAAACACCATATATTTT. The variable domain in full, completed from reference TRBV7-2 and TRBJ1-3, reads GAGVSQSPSNKVTEKGKDVELRCDPISGHTALYWYRQSLGQGLEFLIYFQGNSAPDKSGLPSDRFSAERTGGSVSTLTIQRTQQEDSAVYLCASSQQGHGNTIYFGEGSWLTVV.

The chain is built from TRBV2 and TRBJ1-1; the D is unclear. CDR3 length: 12 residues. Germline-derived CDR1 and CDR2 are SNHLY and FYNNEI. Trimming shortened V by 6 bases and J by 1 base, and 6 bases separated the two germline ends. CDR3 region: CASRRQNTEAFF. CDR3 nucleotide sequence: TGTGCCAGCAGGCGACAGAACACTGAAGCTTTCTTT. Full variable domain (missing parts from reference TRBV2 and TRBJ1-1): EPEVTQTPSHQVTQMGQEVILRCVPISNHLYFYWYRQILGQKVEFLVSFYNNEISEKSEIFDDQFSVERPDGSNFTLKIRSTKLEDSAMYFCASRRQNTEAFFGQGTRLTVV.

This clone has a single count. The rearrangement uses TRBV19 and TRBJ1-4; 9 nucleotides align to TRBD1. The CDR3 is made up of 16 amino acids. V dropped 5 bases and J dropped 7; count of bases not matched to a gene: 11. In germline, CDR1 is LNHDA, CDR2 SQIVND (reference sequence). CDR3 loop: CASSPDSGTGTEKLFF. In DNA, the CDR3 is TGTGCCAGTAGTCCAGACTCCGGGACAGGGACTGAAAAACTGTTTTTT.

The chain employs TRBV4-2 and TRBJ2-2; 9 nucleotides align to TRBD2. CDR3 length: 17 amino acids. Per germline, CDR1 LGHNA and CDR2 YNFKEQ. V lost 3 bases and J lost 3; bases outside the gene matches: 8. Here the CDR3 reads CASSHERLAAYTGELFF. The CDR3, as DNA: TGTGCCAGCAGCCATGAGAGACTAGCGGCCTACACCGGGGAGCTGTTTTTT.

The CDR3 protein is CASSHRDKSSYNSPLHF. The CDR3, as DNA: TGTGCCAGCAGCCATCGGGACAAGAGCTCCTATAATTCACCCCTCCACTTT. The chain carries TRBV11-2 and TRBJ1-6, with a tentative D call TRBD1 (6 bases). The length of the CDR3 is 17 residues. Per germline, CDR1 SGHAT and CDR2 FQNNGV. V was pared by 5 bases and J by 0 bases, with 14 bases between.

In this sample, this clone turned up once. This rearrangement joins TRBV5-1 to TRBJ2-4; possibly TRBD2 for D (5 bases). The germline V gene encodes CDR1 SGHRS and CDR2 YFSETQ. V lost 7 bases to trimming and J lost 9 bases, with 17 bases between them. The length of the CDR3 is 13 residues. Written as DNA, the CDR3 is TGCGCCAGCTCCCAAGAGGGTTCAGGCATTCAGTACTTC. Amino acid sequence: CASSQEGSGIQYF.

The chain combines TRBV11-3 with TRBJ1-6; D ambiguous. CDR1 is SGHNT and CDR2 is YENEEA in the germline V gene. CDR3 length: 14 amino acids. The CDR3 DNA sequence: TGTGCATATGGCACGTCCTCCTATAATTCACCCCTCCACTTT. The encoded protein is CAYGTSSYNSPLHF.